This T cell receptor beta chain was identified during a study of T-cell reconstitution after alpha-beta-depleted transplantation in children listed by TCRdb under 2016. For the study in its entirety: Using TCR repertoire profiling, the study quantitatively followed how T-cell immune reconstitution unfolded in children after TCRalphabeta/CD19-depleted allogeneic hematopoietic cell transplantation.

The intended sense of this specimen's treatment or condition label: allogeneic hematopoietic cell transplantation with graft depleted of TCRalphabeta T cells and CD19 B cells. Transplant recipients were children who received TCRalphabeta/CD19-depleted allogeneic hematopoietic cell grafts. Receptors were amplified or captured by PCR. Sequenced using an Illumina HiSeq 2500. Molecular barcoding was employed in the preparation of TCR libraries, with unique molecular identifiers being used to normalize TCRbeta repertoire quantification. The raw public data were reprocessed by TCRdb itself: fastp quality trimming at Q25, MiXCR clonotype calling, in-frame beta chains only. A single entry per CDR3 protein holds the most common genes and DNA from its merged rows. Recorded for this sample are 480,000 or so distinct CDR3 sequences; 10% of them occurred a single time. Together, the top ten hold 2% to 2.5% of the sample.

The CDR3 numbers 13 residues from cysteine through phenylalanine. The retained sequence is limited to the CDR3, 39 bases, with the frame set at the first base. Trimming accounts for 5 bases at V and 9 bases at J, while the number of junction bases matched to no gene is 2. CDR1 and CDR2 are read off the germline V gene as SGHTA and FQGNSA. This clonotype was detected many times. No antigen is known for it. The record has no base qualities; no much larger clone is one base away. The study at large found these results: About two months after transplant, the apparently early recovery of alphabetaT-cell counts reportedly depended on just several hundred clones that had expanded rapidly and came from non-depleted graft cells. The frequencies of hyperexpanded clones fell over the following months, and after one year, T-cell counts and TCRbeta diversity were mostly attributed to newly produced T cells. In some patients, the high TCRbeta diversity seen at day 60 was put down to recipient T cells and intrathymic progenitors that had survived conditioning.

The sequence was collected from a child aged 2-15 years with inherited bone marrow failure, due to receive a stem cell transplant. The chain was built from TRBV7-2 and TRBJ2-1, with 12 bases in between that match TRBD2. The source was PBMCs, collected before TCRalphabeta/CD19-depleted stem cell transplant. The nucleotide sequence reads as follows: TGTGCCAGCAGCCCACTAGCGGGGGGTGAGCAGTTCTTC. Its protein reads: CASSPLAGGEQFF.